This is a list of T cell receptor beta chains from one sample in a study of T cell responses to AZD1222 COVID-19 vaccine. The protocol was immunoSEQ multiplex PCR, while the TCRdb copy is restricted to in-frame clones and leaves out a portion. This table holds around 110,000 clones, 85% to 90% found once. The starting material was peripheral blood, obtained on day 0 of AZD1222 vaccination. These receptors all stem from an adult in good health. Each CDR3 is given with its conserved first and last residue.

>TRBJ1-5|TRBV24-1
CATSDSGRGVTQPQHF
>TRBJ2-5|TRBV2
CASGRTGTETQYF
>TRBJ2-7|TRBV4-1
CASSQVAQGTYEQYF
>TRBJ2-1|TRBV5-8
CASSYGAPPDYNEQFF
>TRBJ1-2|TRBV6-2/TRBV6-3
CASSYAGTGPAGYTF
>TRBJ2-3|TRBV20-1
CSARGGDTQYF
>TRBJ2-2|TRBV2
CASSSYRGRDRTGELFF
>TRBJ1-1|TRBV4-1
CASSQLTALNTEAFF
>TRBJ2-7|TRBV29-1
CSVLPGPGEQYF
>TRBJ1-2|TRBV28
CASSLWGQNNYGYTF
>TRBJ2-3|TRBV19
CASSISVVDTQYF
>TRBJ2-1|TRBV7-8
CASSLFLASGSQNEQFF
>TRBJ2-1|TRBV4-3
CASSQEWGQRLNEQFF
>TRBJ2-5|TRBV25-1
CASSTGTGWYRETQYF
>TRBJ2-1|TRBV3-1/TRBV3-2
CASSQGLAGGRNEQFF
>TRBJ1-1|TRBV5-1
CASSLNTLNTEAFF
>TRBJ2-1|TRBV5-4
CASSSYLAGGYNEQFF